This T cell receptor (beta chain) was identified in a study of memory CD4+ T cells and cytomegalovirus serostatus. Study-wide findings and caveats: Suggested: most of the CMV-linked TCR signature lies in CD4+ memory cells.

With respect to this clone: The antigen remains undetermined.

The table came from immunoSEQ multiplex PCR; TCRdb's copy has only in-frame clones and leaves some out. Found here are over 65,000 clones, 75% to 85% of them singletons; the top ten hold 2.5% to 3%. The sort gate was single viable CD3+CD4+CD8-CD45RO+ cells for memory CD4+ T cells. CD4+ T cells were isolated by positive magnetic selection. The receptor was isolated from an adult in good health and CMV-seropositive. Specimen: memory CD4+ T cells from blood.

Written as DNA, the CDR3 is TGTGCCTGTAGCGGGAGTGGCAATGAGCAGTTCTTC. It codes for CACSGSGNEQFF. J is TRBJ2-1 and V is TRBV30, with 9 bases identical to TRBD2. The germline V gene has CDR1 GTSNPN and CDR2 SVGIG (reference sequence). The trim removed 6 bases at V and 6 bases at J, leaving 3 bases unmatched. The CDR3 totals 12 residues.